This T cell receptor beta chain comes out of a study of cytomegalovirus exposure and HLA in healthy donors. Overall study findings and caveats: Roughly uniform depth of sequencing across donors was assumed in presence/absence analyses. The authors later linked a missense DCLRE1C variant to TCR beta V- and J-gene trimming. Most CMV-associated TCR beta chains appeared HLA-restricted in a later analysis.

Germline CDR1 is SGDLS and CDR2 is YYNGEE. The CDR3 contains 14 residues. Trimming took 4 bases from V and 8 from J; bases not matched to a gene: 4. A multiplex PCR was run with 60 Vbeta primers and 13 Jbeta primers. The method was immunoSEQ multiplex PCR; TCRdb's version includes in-frame clones alone and lacks a portion of them. Here the sample spans 100,000 or so clones, 60% to 85% being singletons. A word on this clone: What it binds is unknown. Other DNA sequences in the sample encode the same CDR3.

The receptor was derived from a woman aged 40-49 years in good health and CMV-seropositive. Sequenced input: PBMCs. The rearrangement links TRBV9 to TRBJ1-6; the match to TRBD1 covers 9 bases. In nucleotides, the CDR3 is TGTGCCAGCAGCCTTGACAGGGGGTATTCACCCCTCCACTTT. Translating gives CASSLDRGYSPLHF.